This T cell receptor beta chain was observed in a study of blood T cell repertoires in COVID-19 (dated by TCRdb to about 2020). At the level of the whole study: Collaborator samples came from the United States, Italy and Spain and covered acute and convalescent phases of COVID-19. A de-identified subject ID, COVID-19 status, age in years and sex were almost always included in the sample metadata. The repertoires were released in a freely available public database meant as a resource for research on the immune response to SARS-CoV-2. The samples were drawn from the first 160 participants of the ongoing ImmuneRACE study and from over 950 subjects provided by 6 global collaborators. Where available, HLA class I and class II types were obtained from metadata supplied by the sample provider rather than from assay-based typing. The prospective study material was composed of cDNA or gDNA derived from T cells, B-cell-depleted T cells, or PBMCs. Subjects who had been exposed to COVID-19, were actively infected with it, or had recovered from it provided the deeply sampled blood TCRbeta repertoires that made up the dataset.

The immunoSEQ Assay, a bias-controlled multiplex PCR, was used to amplify TCRbeta CDR3 regions from genomic DNA. Regarding the original processing steps: Within the assay, amplification of reference gene primers was used to estimate how many nucleated cells each sample contained. Sequence reads were collapsed and filtered to measure the absolute abundance of every unique TCRbeta CDR3 rearrangement. Productive Simpson clonality was computed per sample as the square root of Simpson's diversity index over productive rearrangements. Held by TCRdb, this immuneACCESS table contains in-frame sequences only and omits some clones. Under half of the omission traces to an unresolved V gene where checked; the cause of the rest is unknown. V and J calls and clone size come straight from that table; D and trimming were deduced from the DNA. Within this sample are more than 300,000 clones, with 88% of them counted one time only. Of the sample, approximately 1.2% is held by the ten largest clones.

Participants in the prospective study were enrolled through a virtual design, were aged roughly 18 to 100 years, and lived in roughly 26 United States geographic areas. In the prospective study, participants were assigned to cohorts based on the clinical history participants reported in a screening survey and a study questionnaire. Recovered participants in ImmuneRACE Cohort 3 were defined by two consecutive negative NP/OP PCR tests, clearance by a healthcare professional, or resolution of symptoms. In the prospective study, mobile phlebotomists collected whole blood, serum and a nasopharyngeal or oropharyngeal swab from each participant. Over a roughly two-month period, participants in the prospective study had the option of providing additional blood draws and questionnaires. Prospective study blood samples were shipped either frozen or at room temperature before DNA extraction. This clone has a handful of counts. Its specific antigen is unknown. Per-base quality was not reported, and no clone a single base away is much larger than it.

The CDR3 contains 15 residues, cysteine and phenylalanine counted. The entry retains the CDR3 DNA only, 45 bases that are in frame from base 1. Here V drops 3 bases and J drops 1 base, and the junction holds 4 bases not matched to any gene. CDR1 and CDR2 are read off the germline V gene as LGHNA and YSLEER. The investigation overall reported the following: The amount of clinical and demographic metadata varied by source and participant and was provided uncurated.

Specimen: PBMCs or T cells enriched from blood (not recorded which). The TCR comes from a woman between 18 and 30 years old who had recovered from COVID-19. The sequence joins TRBV4-3 to TRBJ2-3, with TRBD2 matching 7 junction bases. At the DNA level, the sequence is TGCGCCAGCAGCCAGAGGACTAGTGGCACAGATACGCAGTATTTT. Its protein is CASSQRTSGTDTQYF.